Listed here are 30 T cell receptor beta chains from one sample, sequenced in a study of T cells in Graves' hyperthyroidism and ophthalmopathy. It was RNA transcripts that yielded the amplified TCR beta CDR3 regions. The primer set for the first-round RT-PCR of the TCR CDR3 was HTBI. TCRdb fed the multiplex PCR reads into MiXCR, producing one record per CDR3 protein. The data hold about 610,000 distinct CDR3 sequences, with over 12% observed a single time. Specimen: blood. The receptors shown here come from a woman aged 40 to 55 with Graves' ophthalmopathy.

This clonotype was seen at least ten times. The chain recombines TRBV30 with TRBJ1-1; D call uncertain. Germline CDR1 reads GTSNPN; CDR2 reads SVGIG (reference sequence). Trimming pared 5 bases from V and 1 base from J, leaving 5 bases between. The CDR3 extends over 11 amino acids. The CDR3 region has the DNA TGTGCCTGGGGAAAGAACACTGAAGCTTTCTTT. It translates to CAWGKNTEAFF. Using reference TRBV30 and TRBJ1-1 for the parts outside the CDR3, the full variable domain is SQTIHQWPATLVQPVGSPLSLECTVEGTSNPNLYWYRQAAGRGLQLLFYSVGIGQISSEVPQNLSASRPQDRQFILSSKKLLLSDSGFYLCAWGKNTEAFFGQGTRLTVV.

This clonotype was detected many times. The rearrangement links TRBV6-5 to TRBJ1-2; TRBD1 might be the D (5 bases). V shed 1 base and J shed 1 base, with 10 bases lying between them. The CDR3 loop spans 15 amino acids. Per the germline V gene, CDR1 is MNHEY and CDR2 is SVGAGI. The CDR3 DNA is TGTGCCAGCAGTTACTTAGGGGTTGATAACTATGGCTACACCTTC. Its protein is CASSYLGVDNYGYTF.

This clonotype was recorded at least ten times. The chain combines TRBV28 with TRBJ2-2, with a tentative D call TRBD1 (6 bases). Trimming left V 3 bases short and J 3 bases short, with 11 bases between. The CDR3 length is 15 residues. CDR1 is MDHEN and CDR2 is SYDVKM in the germline V gene. The CDR3 nucleotides read TGTGCCAGCAGTTTTACAGGGAGAGACACCGGGGAGCTGTTTTTT. It is translated as CASSFTGRDTGELFF.

The chain has TRBV20-1 and TRBJ2-7; D unclear. Germline V CDR1 and CDR2: DFQATT, SNEGSKA (reference sequence). Deletions cut 0 bases from V and 5 bases from J, with 11 bases between. This CDR3 has 13 amino acids. The CDR3 sequence is CSARDSFTDEQYF. As DNA, the CDR3 is TGCAGTGCTAGAGATAGTTTCACCGACGAGCAGTACTTC.

Only a few counts were recorded for this clonotype. The chain recombines TRBV4-2 with TRBJ2-7; D gene uncertain. This CDR3 spans 16 amino acids. Germline assignment: CDR1 LGHNA and CDR2 YNFKEQ. The V and J ends lost 0 bases and 0 bases respectively, with 12 bases between them. The CDR3 sequence is CASSQDILGNSYEQYF. The CDR3 region has the DNA TGTGCCAGCAGCCAAGATATACTGGGAAACTCCTACGAGCAGTACTTC.

This clonotype was counted at least ten times. The J gene is TRBJ2-7, the V gene TRBV6-1, with 9 bases that match TRBD1. This CDR3 region has 13 residues. The ends lost 7 bases at V and 6 bases at J; junction bases unmatched: 7. Germline V gene lookup returns CDR1 MNHNS and CDR2 SASEGT. CDR3 in amino acids: CASKPGQGREQYF. The CDR3 region has the DNA TGTGCCAGCAAACCGGGACAGGGACGCGAGCAGTACTTC.

In this sample, this clonotype turned up many times. This chain links TRBV20-1 with TRBJ2-5; the match to TRBD2 covers 12 bases. CDR1 DFQATT and CDR2 SNEGSKA come from the germline V gene (reference sequence). The V and J ends lost 0 bases and 5 bases, in that order; junction bases with no gene match: 7. This CDR3 comprises 16 residues. The CDR3 spells CSARDVRLAGGETQYF. The CDR3 region has the DNA TGCAGTGCTAGAGATGTGAGGCTAGCGGGAGGGGAGACCCAGTACTTC.

This clonotype has a handful of counts. The CDR3 nucleotides read TGTGCCAGCAGCGGCGGACATTTTAACTATGGCTACACCTTC. As protein: CASSGGHFNYGYTF. V and J are TRBV9 and TRBJ1-2, with TRBD1 as a possible D gene (5 bases). CDR1 is SGDLS, CDR2 YYNGEE, per germline. With 3 bases removed from V and 1 base from J, the gap between germline ends came to 10 bases. This CDR3 is built from 14 residues.

This rearrangement joins TRBV27 to TRBJ1-5, with D possibly matching TRBD1 (5 bases). Germline V CDR1 and CDR2: MNHEY, SMNVEV (reference sequence). Trimming stripped 4 bases from V and 7 bases from J, with 14 bases between. The CDR3 spans 14 residues. The CDR3 loop reads CASSSDMLGQPQHF. In nucleotides, the CDR3 is TGTGCCAGCAGTTCGGACATGTTGGGACAGCCCCAGCATTTT.

This clonotype was observed many times. This chain links TRBV15 with TRBJ1-2, with 10 positions matching TRBD1. Trimming at V came to 1 base and at J to 7 bases, leaving 9 bases not matched to a gene. The CDR3 covers 16 residues. Per germline, CDR1 LNHNV and CDR2 YYDKDF (reference sequence). This CDR3 reads CATSRVGTGDSGGYTF. CDR3 coding DNA: TGTGCCACCAGCAGAGTAGGGACAGGGGATTCGGGTGGCTACACCTTC.

The chain carries TRBV7-2 and TRBJ2-7; 7 positions match TRBD2. Germline CDR1 is SGHTA and CDR2 is FQGNSA. V lost 1 base to trimming and J lost 6 bases; unmatched junction nucleotides: 9. There are 15 residues in the CDR3. In nucleotides, the CDR3 is TGTGCCAGCAGCTTAGGGGCGGGAGTCTCCGGCGAGCAGTACTTC. It encodes CASSLGAGVSGEQYF.

In its sample, this clonotype was seen many times. The chain recombines TRBV6-1 with TRBJ2-2, with 7 bases lining up with TRBD2. J lost 3 bases, V lost 6 bases, and 4 bases had no gene match. Germline V gives CDR1 MNHNS, CDR2 SASEGT. The CDR3 has 14 amino acids. CDR3 region: CASRSGIYTGELFF. The CDR3 region has the DNA TGTGCCAGCAGGAGCGGGATCTACACCGGGGAGCTGTTTTTT.

This clonotype was picked up a small number of times. The rearrangement links TRBV6-1 to TRBJ2-7; TRBD1 matches at 12 bases. J gave up 6 bases and V 8 bases, and 8 bases lay outside the gene matches. Per the germline V gene, CDR1 is MNHNS and CDR2 is SASEGT. The CDR3 covers 14 residues. The chain's CDR3 is CASSKGDRGREQYF. In DNA, the CDR3 is TGTGCCAGCTCTAAAGGGGACAGGGGGCGCGAGCAGTACTTC.

This clonotype has at least ten counts. The chain employs TRBV25-1 and TRBJ2-7, with a possible D match to TRBD2 (6 bases). This CDR3 has 11 amino acids. Deletions cut 3 bases from V and 10 bases from J, with 10 bases between. Per the germline V gene, CDR1 is MGHDK and CDR2 is SYGVNS. The CDR3 reads CASSDEAGQYF. In nucleotides, the CDR3 is TGTGCCAGCAGTGACGAGGCGGGACAGTACTTC.

This clonotype appeared many times. The chain recombines TRBV19 with TRBJ1-5; TRBD1 matches at 7 bases. Germline-derived CDR1 and CDR2 are LNHDA and SQIVND (reference sequence). J lost 6 bases, V lost 4 bases, and 6 bases had no gene match. This CDR3 spans 14 amino acids. As DNA, the CDR3 is TGTGCCAGTAGTAACCGACAGGGTCGTCAGCCCCAGCATTTT. It translates to CASSNRQGRQPQHF. The complete variable domain, with remaining parts taken from reference TRBV19 and TRBJ1-5, reads DGGITQSPKYLFRKEGQNVTLSCEQNLNHDAMYWYRQDPGQGLRLIYYSQIVNDFQKGDIAEGYSVSREKKESFPLTVTSAQKNPTAFYLCASSNRQGRQPQHFGDGTRLSIL.

This clonotype was found a few times. V gene TRBV12-5 combines with J gene TRBJ2-4, with unresolved D. V lost 0 bases, J lost 0 bases, and 15 bases lay in between. The CDR3 spans 18 residues. The germline CDR1 and CDR2 sequences are LGHNT and FRNRAP. The CDR3 region has the DNA TGTGCTAGTGGTTTGGTTAGGACGGATGATCTAGCCAAAAACATTCAGTACTTC. This translates into CASGLVRTDDLAKNIQYF.

At least ten counts were recorded for this clonotype. The chain carries TRBV2 and TRBJ2-4; 11 positions match TRBD2. The length of the CDR3 is 17 residues. Trimming at V came to 3 bases and at J to 0 bases, leaving 4 bases not matched to a gene. The germline V gene has CDR1 SNHLY and CDR2 FYNNEI. DNA of the CDR3: TGTGCCAGCAGTGAGGCGACTAGCGGGGTAGCCAAAAACATTCAGTACTTC. This translates into CASSEATSGVAKNIQYF.

At least ten counts were recorded for this clonotype. The chain couples TRBV12-3 or TRBV12-4 to TRBJ1-2; no clear D gene. The CDR3 is 16 amino acids. Trimming stripped 5 bases from V and 0 bases from J, with 16 bases between. The CDR3 DNA sequence: TGTGCCAGCAGTATAGAAACCGATATAGCTAACTATGGCTACACCTTC. Translation gives CASSIETDIANYGYTF.

The V gene is TRBV5-1, the J gene TRBJ1-5; TRBD1 matches at 7 bases. The CDR3 sequence is 16 residues long. CDR1 and CDR2 (germline): SGHRS, YFSETQ. With V trimmed by 4 bases and J by 7 bases, 14 bases remained unmatched. CDR3 protein: CASSTQTGTVDQPQHF. The CDR3 DNA is TGCGCCAGCAGCACACAGACCGGGACAGTCGACCAGCCCCAGCATTTT.

The chain couples TRBV5-1 to TRBJ2-7, with D uncertain. Trimming removed 0 bases at V and 4 bases at J, with 11 bases between. The CDR3 has 14 amino acids. Germline V gene lookup returns CDR1 SGHRS and CDR2 YFSETQ. The CDR3 DNA is TGCGCCAGCAGCTTGGAAAACAGTTTATACGAGCAGTACTTC. Protein product: CASSLENSLYEQYF.

The rearrangement uses TRBV7-6 and TRBJ2-5, with D perhaps TRBD2 (5 bases). Trimming pared 10 bases from V and 2 bases from J, leaving 14 bases between. This CDR3 is 13 amino acids long. Germline CDR1 reads SGHVS; CDR2 reads FNYEAQ. DNA of the CDR3: TGTGCCAACAGTCCCCGGGGACAAGAGACCCAGTACTTC. Translation: CANSPRGQETQYF.

This clonotype was observed many times. The gene calls are TRBV6-1 and TRBJ1-5; D may be TRBD1 (6 bases). CDR1 and CDR2 (germline): MNHNS, SASEGT. V was trimmed by 6 bases and J by 0 bases, leaving 12 bases between them. This CDR3 region has 15 residues. This chain's CDR3 is CASSTDSYSNQPQHF. In DNA, the CDR3 is TGTGCCAGCAGCACGGACAGCTATAGCAATCAGCCCCAGCATTTT.

This clonotype has a count of ten or more. This chain joins TRBV6-5 and TRBJ2-5; D is ambiguous. Germline V gives CDR1 MNHEY, CDR2 SVGAGI. Trimming stripped 7 bases from V and 6 bases from J, with 18 bases between. The CDR3 totals 14 residues. Here the CDR3 DNA reads TGTGCCAGCAATCGACTCGGGTCTGGAAAGACCCAGTACTTC. It yields the protein CASNRLGSGKTQYF.

A few counts support this clonotype. The gene calls are TRBV4-2 and TRBJ1-2; D unresolved. CDR3 size: 16 residues. Germline values: CDR1 LGHNA, CDR2 YNFKEQ. V lost 0 bases, J lost 5 bases, and 16 bases lay in between. The chain's CDR3 is CASSQESPRALYGYTF. The DNA of the CDR3 is TGTGCCAGCAGCCAAGAGTCGCCTCGGGCCCTATATGGCTACACCTTC.

V is TRBV12-3 or TRBV12-4 and J is TRBJ1-1; perhaps TRBD1 as D (5 bases). The V end was cut by 6 bases, the J end by 2 bases, with 16 bases between. The CDR3 totals 15 residues. The CDR3 sequence is CASRQGSGGNTEAFF. The CDR3 DNA sequence: TGTGCCAGCAGACAAGGGAGTGGGGGAAACACTGAAGCTTTCTTT.

In this sample, this clonotype turned up many times. V gene TRBV27 combines with J gene TRBJ2-5; 10 bases are a match to TRBD1. V gave up 5 bases and J gave up 5 bases; unmatched junction bases: 8. The CDR3 is 15 residues long. Germline CDR1 is MNHEY and CDR2 is SMNVEV (reference sequence). CDR3 bases: TGTGCCAGCAGTCAAAGACAGGGGGCGGGGGAGACCCAGTACTTC. This translates into CASSQRQGAGETQYF.

V and J are TRBV20-1 and TRBJ2-7, with D unclear. The V end lost 0 bases, the J end lost 4 bases, and 16 bases lay between the germline ends. Germline V gene data show CDR1 as DFQATT and CDR2 as SNEGSKA (reference sequence). The length of the CDR3 is 15 residues. The CDR3 region has the DNA TGCAGTGCTAGAGATCCTAGTGGGATCGGGTACGAGCAGTACTTC. Protein product: CSARDPSGIGYEQYF.

The table lists this clonotype with a few counts. The chain recombines TRBV27 with TRBJ2-7; 7 nucleotides line up with TRBD1. V dropped 3 bases and J dropped 7; count of bases not matched to a gene: 3. Germline assignment: CDR1 MNHEY and CDR2 SMNVEV (reference sequence). The length of the CDR3 is 12 residues. This CDR3 reads CASSFYRGEQYF. CDR3 nucleotide sequence: TGTGCCAGCAGTTTCTACAGGGGAGAGCAGTACTTC.

At least ten counts were recorded for this clonotype. The chain joins TRBV27 to TRBJ1-1, with D uncertain. CDR1 MNHEY and CDR2 SMNVEV come from the germline V gene (reference sequence). The V gene lost 4 bases and the J gene lost 1 base, with 7 bases spanning the gap. CDR3 size: 13 residues. CDR3 DNA sequence: TGTGCCAGCAGTTCCCTAGAGAACACTGAAGCTTTCTTT. Protein: CASSSLENTEAFF.

This clonotype has just a few counts. V usage is TRBV19 and J usage is TRBJ2-7; 8 nucleotides match TRBD2. The ends lost 4 bases at V and 4 bases at J; junction bases unmatched: 3. This CDR3 is built from 13 residues. The germline V gene encodes CDR1 LNHDA and CDR2 SQIVND (reference sequence). The CDR3 region has the DNA TGTGCCAGTAGTACCGGGAGGGGGTACGAGCAGTACTTC. Amino acids: CASSTGRGYEQYF.